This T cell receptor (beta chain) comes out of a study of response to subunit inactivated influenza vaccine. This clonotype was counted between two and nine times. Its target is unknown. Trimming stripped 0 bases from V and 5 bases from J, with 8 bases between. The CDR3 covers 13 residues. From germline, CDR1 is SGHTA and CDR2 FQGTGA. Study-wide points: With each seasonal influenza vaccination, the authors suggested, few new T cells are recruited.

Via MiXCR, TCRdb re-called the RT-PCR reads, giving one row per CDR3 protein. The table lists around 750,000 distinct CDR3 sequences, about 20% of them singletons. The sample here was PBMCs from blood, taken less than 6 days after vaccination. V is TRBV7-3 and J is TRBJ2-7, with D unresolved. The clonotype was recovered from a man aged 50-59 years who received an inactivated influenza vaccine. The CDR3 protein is CASSLTVLNEQYF. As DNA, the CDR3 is TGTGCCAGCAGCTTAACCGTTTTGAACGAGCAGTACTTC.